The table lists the clone carrying this T cell receptor beta chain with many counts. Its cognate antigen is unknown. Germline-derived CDR1 and CDR2 are SNHLY and FYNNEI. Trimming took 3 bases from V and 5 from J; bases not matched to a gene: 10. The CDR3 covers 16 residues. Individual cDNA molecules (in the library) carried attached unique molecular identifiers. As handled by the study authors: With a range of about 20,000 to 690,600, the median per sample was about 92,000 TCRs. One entry per CDR3 protein, called by TCRdb with MiXCR from the RACE reads. It is TCRdb's table, rather than the study itself, that gives the V and J calls and clone size. The table shows around 130,000 distinct CDR3 sequences, with approximately 8.3% occurring only once. The data stem from a study of human T cells and chemical hapten exposure. Turning to the study itself: Among samples, TCR yields varied mainly because of small differences in pooled library volume. Whole-study findings and limits: Sensitizing with DPC caused no change in TCRs above 1 in 1000 frequency.

Time point denoted: healthy volunteer bleed at 2 weeks. Total RNA came from unfractionated whole blood. The sequencing input was whole blood. The TCR originated in a male donor in good health. Some clones in this sample may be carry-over from other donors' samples. The genes are TRBV2 and TRBJ2-1, with 7 bases identical to TRBD2. The CDR3 nucleotides read TGTGCCAGCAGTGAGGGCGGGAGAGGCCCCCACAATGAGCAGTTCTTC. Translated, it gives CASSEGGRGPHNEQFF.